This T cell receptor beta chain was identified in a study of T cells after yellow fever vaccination (dated by TCRdb to between 2018 and 2021). In terms of the full investigation: Libraries from fractions with low cell numbers were prepared with the SMART-Seq v4 Ultra Low Input RNA kit. To follow T-cell clones before and after both primary and booster YFV17D yellow fever vaccination, bulk TCR alpha and beta repertoires underwent longitudinal sequencing. Two healthy male donors made up the cohort, one aged 18 to 29 years and the other aged 30 to 40 years. Bulk PBMC replicates and cell subsets were isolated from blood drawn at multiple timepoints before and after both primary and secondary immunization. What the work shows at the level of the full study, not this receptor alone: After the booster, most clones that had expanded after primary vaccination were detected again (around 96% of CD4 and around nine tenths of CD8), suggesting broad maintenance of memory. A small fraction of clonotypes appeared in both the CD4 and CD8 compartments, likely as a result of convergent recombination. The secondary T-cell response was found to be weaker but faster than the primary response, with a peak reached on day 5 rather than on day 15. Because only a couple of donors were included in the study, the extent to which the findings can be generalized is limited. Computational filtering was required because FACS-sorted repertoires could contain abundant contaminating clonotypes from the bulk population.

What this sample's treatment or condition label stands for: live attenuated yellow fever vaccine strain. At every blood-draw timepoint, two biological replicates of bulk PBMCs were collected. A standard Ficoll-Paque protocol was used to isolate PBMCs from peripheral blood. RNA was extracted with TriZol from bulk PBMCs, CD4 and CD8 fractions, and dextramer-positive and dextramer-negative fractions. This clonotype was detected a few times. There is no known antigen for this receptor. No much larger clone is present one base from it, and per-base qualities are unavailable. The germline V gene (reference sequence) supplies CDR1 LGHDT and CDR2 YNNKEL. There are 15 amino acids in the CDR3, from cysteine to phenylalanine inclusive. Solely the CDR3 DNA is kept, with 45 bases framed from the first base. Deletion took 1 base off V and 2 bases off J, with a span of 12 bases between the germline ends. TCR cDNA was synthesized by 5'RACE template switching, through which a universal primer site and unique molecular identifiers were introduced. Priming of cDNA synthesis was performed from both the TCR alpha and TCR beta constant segments. Library amplification involved two PCR steps, and the second step added sample barcodes and sequencing adapters. Sequencing of the libraries was done on either Illumina HiSeq 2500 (2x100 bp) or NovaSeq (2x150 bp). The original methods were these. MIGEC handled demultiplexing of reads and collapsing into UMI consensus sequences, while MiXCR performed V(D)J alignment. Vaccine-responding clonotypes were identified with edgeR using replicate PBMC samples, with FDR below 0.01 and a log2 fold change above 5 up to day 15 being required. Each bulk clonotype was labeled CD4 or CD8 based on which sequenced repertoire, CD4 or CD8, contained the clonotype at higher abundance. The public reads were reprocessed in TCRdb via fastp at Q25 and MiXCR, keeping in-frame beta chains. Records with the same CDR3 protein are collapsed into one entry carrying the most frequent genes and DNA. V and J calls and clone size were set by TCRdb, not the authors. The sample yields 450,000 to 650,000 distinct CDR3 sequences; 13% were counted once. The top ten clones comprise more than 13% of the sample.

The sequence came from a man aged 30 to 45 who received the YFV17D yellow fever vaccine. Recombination linked TRBV3-1 to TRBJ2-7; the D gene could be either TRBD1 or TRBD2, each agreeing at 5 bases. Sample: PBMCs, taken on the day of the yellow fever booster vaccination. The DNA reads as follows: TGTGCCAGCAGCCAAGGGAGCCAGGGACCCTACGAGCAGTACTTC. Translated, it reads CASSQGSQGPYEQYF.